The source of this T cell receptor beta chain is a study of T cell responses to AZD1222 COVID-19 vaccine. Study-wide findings and caveats: White British donors predominated, females outnumbered males, and clonal diversity was possibly underestimated.

CDR1 and CDR2 (germline): MGHRA, YSYEKL. This CDR3 comprises 15 residues. The ends were cut back, 0 bases at V and 7 bases at J, with 15 bases in the middle. Worth noting for this clone: The target antigen is unknown.

The repertoire was sequenced with immunoSEQ multiplex PCR; TCRdb's copy has only in-frame clones and lacks some. This table holds around 140,000 clones, 85% to 95% found once. The clonotype comes from an adult in good health. This chain connects TRBV4-1 to TRBJ1-1; D is possibly TRBD1 (5 bases). The input for sequencing was peripheral blood, taken on day 0 of AZD1222 vaccination. CDR3 sequence reads: CASSQDGAGLNEAFF. CDR3 in DNA: TGCGCCAGCAGCCAAGATGGGGCAGGGCTTAATGAAGCTTTCTTT.